The present T cell receptor (beta chain) was sequenced within a study of cytomegalovirus exposure and HLA in healthy donors. Concerning this clone itself: Its specificity is unknown.

Notes on the study in general: Later analysis demonstrated an association between a missense DCLRE1C variant and TCR beta V- and J-gene trimming. Earlier results showed most TCR beta V segments being productive about 87% or about 30% of the time.

CDR1 SGHNT and CDR2 YYREEE come from the germline V gene (reference sequence). The germline V and J ends were trimmed by 0 bases and 5 bases, with 15 bases remaining between them. This CDR3 contains 16 residues. The PCR employed 60 Vbeta primers together with 13 Jbeta primers. The method was immunoSEQ multiplex PCR; TCRdb's version includes in-frame clones alone and lacks a portion of them. The table has over 200,000 clones, roughly 80% seen once. Input material: PBMCs. The receptor's source is a man between 40 and 49 years old in good health and CMV-seropositive. The chain combines TRBV5-4 with TRBJ2-1, with D tentatively TRBD2 (6 bases). CDR3 residues: CASSLASGVRHNEQFF. CDR3 nucleotide sequence: TGTGCCAGCAGCTTGGCGTCGGGAGTCCGGCACAATGAGCAGTTCTTC.